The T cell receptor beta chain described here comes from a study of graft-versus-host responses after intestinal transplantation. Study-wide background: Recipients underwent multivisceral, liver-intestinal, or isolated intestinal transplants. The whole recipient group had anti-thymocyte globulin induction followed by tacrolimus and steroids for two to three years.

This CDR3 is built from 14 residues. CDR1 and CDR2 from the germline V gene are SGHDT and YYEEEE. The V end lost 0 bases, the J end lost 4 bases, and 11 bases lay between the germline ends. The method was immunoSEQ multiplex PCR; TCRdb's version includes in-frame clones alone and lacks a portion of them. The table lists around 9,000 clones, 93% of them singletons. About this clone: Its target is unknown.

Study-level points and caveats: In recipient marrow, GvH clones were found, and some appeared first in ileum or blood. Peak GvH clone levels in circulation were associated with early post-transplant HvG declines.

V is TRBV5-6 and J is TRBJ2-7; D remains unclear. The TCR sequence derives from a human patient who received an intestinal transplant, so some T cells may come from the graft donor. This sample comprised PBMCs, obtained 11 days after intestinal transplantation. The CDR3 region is CASSLGAGFYEQYF. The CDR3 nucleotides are TGTGCCAGCAGCTTGGGAGCAGGCTTTTACGAGCAGTACTTC.